The 5 T cell receptor beta chains presented below share a single source sample, sequenced in a study of T-cell reconstitution after alpha-beta-depleted transplantation in children. During its preparation, the TCRbeta library received unique molecular identifiers. One entry per CDR3 protein, called by TCRdb with MiXCR from the PCR reads. This table has 250,000 or so distinct CDR3 sequences, 8.2% appearing once. This specimen was PBMCs, mostly from graft donor cells, taken 180 days after TCRalphabeta/CD19-depleted stem cell transplant. These receptor sequences come from a male patient between 5 and 17 years old who had a stem cell transplant for acute lymphoblastic leukemia, so the T cells may come from the graft donor.

This clonotype appeared many times. V gene TRBV7-3 combines with J gene TRBJ2-1, with TRBD2 matching 7 bases. The CDR3 is 12 residues long. V trimming: 5 bases; J trimming: 10 bases; junction bases outside the gene matches: 5. Germline values: CDR1 SGHTA, CDR2 FQGTGA. CDR3 protein: CASSVDGGEQFF. The CDR3 bases are TGTGCCAGCAGCGTGGACGGGGGGGAGCAGTTCTTC.

This clonotype was observed many times. V is TRBV12-3 or TRBV12-4 and J is TRBJ2-5; unclear D gene. There are 13 residues in the CDR3. V shed 3 bases and J shed 10 bases, with 15 bases lying between them. The CDR3 sequence is CASSLVTTGGQYF. The CDR3 region has the DNA TGTGCCAGCAGTTTGGTGACAACGGGTGGCCAGTACTTC.

At least ten counts were recorded for this clonotype. The CDR3 region has the DNA TGCGCCAGCAGCGTCCGGGACAGGGCCTTCTCTGGGGCCAACGTCCTGACTTTC. Amino acids: CASSVRDRAFSGANVLTF. The chain joins TRBV5-1 to TRBJ2-6; TRBD1 agrees at 9 bases. V was pared by 4 bases and J by 0 bases, with 8 bases of the junction left unmatched. Per germline, CDR1 SGHRS and CDR2 YFSETQ. This CDR3 comprises 18 residues. The variable domain in full, completed from reference TRBV5-1 and TRBJ2-6, reads KAGVTQTPRYLIKTRGQQVTLSCSPISGHRSVSWYQQTPGQGLQFLFEYFSETQRNKGNFPGRFSGRQFSNSRSEMNVSTLELGDSALYLCASSVRDRAFSGANVLTFGAGSRLTVL.

There are many counts of this clonotype. J is TRBJ2-5 and V is TRBV29-1, with D unresolved. The CDR3 has 14 amino acids. V was clipped by 1 base and J by 2 bases, with 11 bases between them. Germline CDR1 reads SQVTM; CDR2 reads ANQGSEA. The CDR3 reads CSVEAYGVQETQYF. CDR3 bases: TGCAGCGTTGAAGCATACGGAGTTCAAGAGACCCAGTACTTC. The variable domain in full, completed from reference TRBV29-1 and TRBJ2-5, reads SAVISQKPSRDICQRGTSLTIQCQVDSQVTMMFWYRQQPGQSLTLIATANQGSEATYESGFVIDKFPISRPNLTFSTLTVSNMSPEDSSIYLCSVEAYGVQETQYFGPGTRLLVL.

The gene calls are TRBV29-1 and TRBJ2-2; weak D call: TRBD2 (7 bases). V lost 5 bases to trimming and J lost 5 bases, with 18 bases between them. The V gene's germline CDR1 is SQVTM and CDR2 ANQGSEA. The CDR3 consists of 15 residues. DNA of the CDR3: TGCAGCGTTTCTGAGGGAGGGAGGGGGACCGGGGAGCTGTTTTTT. Its protein product is CSVSEGGRGTGELFF.